Below are 9 T cell receptor beta chains sequenced from a single sample in a study of T cells in women clearing cervical HPV infection. Clones were read by immunoSEQ multiplex PCR, and TCRdb kept only the in-frame ones, dropping some. The sample table includes approximately 23,000 clones. The sequencing input was blood buffy coat. The receptors come from a woman between 18 and 70 years old with a cervical HPV16 infection that either progressed to CIN3+ or cleared (not recorded which).

Turning to this clone: The read ends 3 residues before the CDR3 terminus; that terminus is restored from the germline J gene. The rearrangement links TRBV5-1 to TRBJ1-2, with 7 bases lining up with TRBD1. CDR1 and CDR2 from the germline V gene are SGHRS and YFSETQ. The CDR3 covers 14 residues. V lost 4 bases and J lost 7; bases outside the gene matches: 10. The chain's CDR3 is CASSLEDREPGYTF. The part of the CDR3 DNA that was read is TGCGCCAGCAGCCTGGAAGACAGGGAACCTGGC.

Points on this clone: The CDR3 end is not reached by the read, which stops 3 residues before it; the germline J gene fills it in. This chain links TRBV18 with TRBJ1-6; D may be TRBD1 (6 bases). The CDR3 length is 16 residues. V was clipped by 2 bases and J by 5 bases, with 13 bases between them. Germline CDR1 KGHSH, CDR2 LQKENI. CDR3 DNA, as far as it was read: TGTGCCAGCTCACCAATCAGGGGAGCAAATAATTCACCC. Translation gives CASSPIRGANNSP. The entire CDR3 is CASSPIRGANNSPLHF.

About this clone itself: The read stops 3 residues short of the end of the CDR3; the missing end is completed from the germline J gene. The chain links TRBV6-1 to TRBJ1-1, with 7 bases aligning to TRBD1. The CDR3 totals 15 residues. Looked up from germline, CDR1 is MNHNS and CDR2 is SASEGT. CDR3 in amino acids: CASSARQGISPEAFF. CDR3 bases read: TGTGCCAGCAGTGCTCGACAGGGTATTTCACCAGAA.

As concerns this clone: The read stops 3 residues short of the end of the CDR3; the missing end is completed from the germline J gene. The rearrangement uses TRBV19 and TRBJ1-6; D unresolved. The V gene's germline CDR1 is LNHDA and CDR2 SQIVND (reference sequence). The CDR3 is made up of 12 amino acids. The ends were cut back, 5 bases at V and 9 bases at J, with 8 bases in the middle. The DNA read from the CDR3 is TGTGCCAGTAGTGGGCTTGGTTCACCC. Translation gives CASSGLGSP. The full CDR3 sequence reads CASSGLGSPLHF.

A word on this clone: Read coverage stops 3 residues before the CDR3 terminus; the germline J gene supplies the remainder. The genes are TRBV29-1 and TRBJ1-2; D is uncertain. The CDR3 is 13 amino acids. Germline values: CDR1 SQVTM, CDR2 ANQGSEA. The germline V and J ends were trimmed by 4 bases and 4 bases, with 13 bases remaining between them. CDR3: CSVVGGLGYGYTF. Partial CDR3 DNA: TGCAGCGTTGTTGGTGGGCTCGGCTATGGC. The complete variable domain, with remaining parts taken from reference TRBV29-1 and TRBJ1-2, reads SAVISQKPSRDICQRGTSLTIQCQVDSQVTMMFWYRQQPGQSLTLIATANQGSEATYESGFVIDKFPISRPNLTFSTLTVSNMSPEDSSIYLCSVVGGLGYGYTFGSGTRLTVV.

This CDR3 reads CASSLIGAGELFF. CDR3 bases read: TGCGCCAGCAGCTTGATAGGGGCCGGGGAG. The chain carries TRBV5-1 and TRBJ2-2; TRBD1 might be the D (5 bases). The CDR3 goes on 3 residues after the read ends, and that part is filled in from the germline J gene. V lost 1 base and J lost 6, with 7 bases in between. Germline CDR1 reads SGHRS; CDR2 reads YFSETQ. This CDR3 is 13 amino acids long.

As for this clone: The CDR3 end lies 3 residues beyond the end of the read and is filled in from the germline J gene. The chain links TRBV19 to TRBJ2-3, with D possibly matching TRBD2 (5 bases). The CDR3 totals 12 residues. CDR1 is LNHDA and CDR2 is SQIVND in the germline V gene (reference sequence). Trimming took off 9 bases at V and 4 bases at J, with 11 bases between the two ends. The CDR3 DNA, read in part, is TGTGCCAGCCAGGACTCTGCAGATACG. Translation gives CASQDSADT. The CDR3 as a whole reads CASQDSADTQYF.

Regarding this clone: The read terminates 3 residues ahead of where the CDR3 ends, so the germline J gene completes it. V is TRBV7-2 and J is TRBJ1-1; tentatively, D is TRBD1 (5 bases). The CDR3 runs to 13 residues. Germline CDR1 is SGHTA and CDR2 is FQGNSA. The DNA read from the CDR3 is TGTGCCAGCAGCTTAGAGGGGCAGGGAGAA. Translating it yields CASSLEGQGE. The whole CDR3 protein reads CASSLEGQGEAFF.

With regard to this clone: The read halts 3 residues ahead of the CDR3 end, with the missing end drawn from the germline J gene. The chain links TRBV10-1 to TRBJ1-5; 7 nucleotides agree with TRBD1. Germline lookup yields CDR1 WNHNN and CDR2 SYGVQD (reference sequence). V was clipped by 11 bases and J by 4 bases; unmatched bases: 17. This CDR3 comprises 16 residues. CDR3: CAGRRQGGCPNQPQHF. Partial CDR3 DNA: TGCGCCGGGAGAAGACAGGGTGGGTGCCCGAATCAGCCC.